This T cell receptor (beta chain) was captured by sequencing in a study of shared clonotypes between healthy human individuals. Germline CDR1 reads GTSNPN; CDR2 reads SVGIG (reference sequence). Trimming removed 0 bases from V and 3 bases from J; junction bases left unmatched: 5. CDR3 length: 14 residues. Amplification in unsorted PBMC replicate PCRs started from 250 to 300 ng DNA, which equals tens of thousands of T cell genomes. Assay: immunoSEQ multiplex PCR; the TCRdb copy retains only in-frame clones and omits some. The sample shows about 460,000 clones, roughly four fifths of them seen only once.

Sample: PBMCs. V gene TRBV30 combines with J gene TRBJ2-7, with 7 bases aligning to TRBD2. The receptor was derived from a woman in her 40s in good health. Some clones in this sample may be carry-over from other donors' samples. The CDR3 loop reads CAWSVRSSGYEQYF. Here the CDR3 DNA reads TGTGCCTGGAGTGTACGGTCTAGCGGCTACGAGCAGTACTTC.